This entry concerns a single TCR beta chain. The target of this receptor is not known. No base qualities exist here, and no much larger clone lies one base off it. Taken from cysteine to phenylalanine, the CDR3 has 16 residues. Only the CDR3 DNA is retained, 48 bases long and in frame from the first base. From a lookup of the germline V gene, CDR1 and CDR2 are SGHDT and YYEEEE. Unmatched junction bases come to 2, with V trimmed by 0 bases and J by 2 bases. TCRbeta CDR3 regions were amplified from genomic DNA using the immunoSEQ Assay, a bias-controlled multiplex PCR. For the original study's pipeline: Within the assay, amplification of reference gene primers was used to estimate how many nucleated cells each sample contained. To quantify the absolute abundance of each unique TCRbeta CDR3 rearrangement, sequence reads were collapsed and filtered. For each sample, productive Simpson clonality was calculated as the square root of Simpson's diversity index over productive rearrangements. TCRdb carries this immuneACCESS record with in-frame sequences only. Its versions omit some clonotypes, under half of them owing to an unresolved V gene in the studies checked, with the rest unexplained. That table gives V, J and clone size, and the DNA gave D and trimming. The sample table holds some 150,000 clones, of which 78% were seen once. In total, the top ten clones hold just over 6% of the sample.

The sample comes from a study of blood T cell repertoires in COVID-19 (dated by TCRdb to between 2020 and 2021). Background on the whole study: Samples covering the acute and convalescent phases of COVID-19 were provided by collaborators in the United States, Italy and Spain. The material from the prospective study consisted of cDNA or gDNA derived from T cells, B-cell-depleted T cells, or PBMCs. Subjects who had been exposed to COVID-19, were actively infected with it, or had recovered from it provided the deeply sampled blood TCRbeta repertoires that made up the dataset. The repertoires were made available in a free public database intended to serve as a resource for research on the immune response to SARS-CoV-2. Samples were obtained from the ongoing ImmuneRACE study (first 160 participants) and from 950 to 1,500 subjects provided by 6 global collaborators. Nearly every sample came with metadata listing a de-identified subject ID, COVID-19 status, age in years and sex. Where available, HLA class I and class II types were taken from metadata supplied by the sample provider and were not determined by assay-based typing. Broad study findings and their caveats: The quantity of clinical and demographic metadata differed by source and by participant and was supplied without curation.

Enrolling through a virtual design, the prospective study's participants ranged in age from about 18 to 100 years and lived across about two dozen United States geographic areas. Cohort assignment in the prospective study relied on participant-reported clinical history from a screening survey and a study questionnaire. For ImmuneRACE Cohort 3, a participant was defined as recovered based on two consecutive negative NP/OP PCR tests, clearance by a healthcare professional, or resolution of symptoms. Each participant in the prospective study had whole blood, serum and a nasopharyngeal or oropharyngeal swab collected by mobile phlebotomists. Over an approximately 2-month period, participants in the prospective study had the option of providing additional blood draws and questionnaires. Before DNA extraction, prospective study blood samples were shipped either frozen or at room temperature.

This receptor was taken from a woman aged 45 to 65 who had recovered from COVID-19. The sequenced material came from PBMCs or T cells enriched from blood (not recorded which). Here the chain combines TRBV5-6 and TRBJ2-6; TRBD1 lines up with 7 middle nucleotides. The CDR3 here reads CASSLEQGAGANVLTF. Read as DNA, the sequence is TGTGCCAGCAGCTTGGAGCAGGGGGCTGGGGCCAACGTCCTGACTTTC.